This T cell receptor beta chain was profiled in a study of regulatory T cells in long-lasting Graves disease. In the study overall: Newly diagnosed Graves' patients took antithyroid drugs under 3 months.

Study-level results: Public clonotype sharing was higher in persistent than newly diagnosed patients.

Described time point: newly diagnosed GD, antithyroid drugs for less than 3 months. Scientists built the TCR library using RNA that was extracted from PBMCs. This clonotype was observed once. Its antigen is currently unknown. The germline V gene encodes CDR1 SNHLY and CDR2 FYNNEI. CDR3 length equals 11 residues. Construction of TCR beta libraries relied on iRepertoire HTBI primers and on Arm-PCR targeting CDR3 regions. TCRdb used MiXCR to reprocess the multiplex PCR reads, holding one entry per CDR3 protein. Of about 220,000 distinct CDR3 sequences in the sample, about 19% were seen once. Separately, the same data were catalogued under a study of T cells in Graves' hyperthyroidism and ophthalmopathy. As reported in that work: Newly diagnosed hyperthyroidism patients aged 18 to 65 years had disease lasting under 2 months.

Sequencing used peripheral blood mononuclear cells (PBMCs), obtained at new diagnosis, from a patient treated with antithyroid drugs. The rearrangement uses TRBV2 and TRBJ2-5; no firm D call. The J call may be mistaken, given a closer DNA end match to TRBJ2-1. The receptor was isolated from a woman aged 25 to 39 with Graves disease. The CDR3 region is CASCGRHGQFF. The DNA of the CDR3 is TGTGCCAGCTGTGGACGGCATGGGCAGTTCTTC.